The next 19 T cell receptor beta chains were all read from a single sample in a study of human T cells and chemical hapten exposure (dated by TCRdb to the early 2020s). Unfractionated whole blood was collected in Tempus Blood RNA tubes, and total RNA was extracted from that blood. Library preparation attached unique molecular identifiers to individual cDNA molecules for quantitative, reproducible TCR counting. Starting from the raw public reads, TCRdb applied fastp trimming at Q25, assembled clones with MiXCR and retained in-frame beta chains. All rows with the same CDR3 protein become a single entry with the most common DNA and genes. For this sample the table gives more than 100,000 distinct CDR3 sequences, of which roughly 8.5% were detected only once. 1.1% to 1.5% of the sample comes from the top ten. Input material: whole blood. All receptors derive from a human donor in good health. Some clones in this sample may be carry-over from other donors' samples. Donor details come from another sample of the same person, matched by shared clones.

This clonotype was recorded at least ten times. The V gene is TRBV6-1, the J gene TRBJ1-4, with a possible D match to TRBD1 (6 bases). V was shortened by 0 bases and J by 6 bases, with 14 bases between the two germline ends. The length of the CDR3 is 16 residues. CDR1 MNHNS and CDR2 SASEGT come from the germline V gene. CDR3 residues: CASSEAFRGQDEKLFF. The CDR3, as DNA: TGTGCCAGCAGTGAAGCGTTCAGGGGCCAGGATGAAAAACTGTTTTTT.

The rearrangement uses TRBV5-4 and TRBJ2-3; 10 nucleotides line up with TRBD1. This CDR3 has 14 amino acids. V lost 4 bases to trimming and J lost 3 bases; unmatched junction nucleotides: 2. The germline V gene has CDR1 SGHNT and CDR2 YYREEE (reference sequence). The CDR3 DNA sequence: TGTGCCAGCAGCAGACAGGGGGCAACAGATACGCAGTATTTT. Translation: CASSRQGATDTQYF.

The sample holds a few counts of this clonotype. The V call is TRBV10-3, the J call TRBJ2-7; tentatively, D is TRBD1 (5 bases). The CDR3 length is 13 residues. Germline V gene data show CDR1 as ENHRY and CDR2 as SYGVKD. The V end lost 2 bases, the J end lost 3 bases, and 8 bases lay between the germline ends. CDR3 in DNA: TGTGCCATCAGTGAGGGACACGACTACGAGCAGTACTTC. Translated: CAISEGHDYEQYF.

This clonotype appeared a few times. CDR3: CASSIAGRSSYEQYF. Written as DNA, the CDR3 is TGTGCCAGTAGTATAGCGGGTAGGAGCTCCTACGAGCAGTACTTC. This chain links TRBV19 with TRBJ2-7; no definite D call. V was shortened by 1 base and J by 0 bases, with 10 bases between the two germline ends. The germline gives CDR1 LNHDA, CDR2 SQIVND (reference sequence). CDR3 length equals 15 residues.

The CDR3 region is CASSLGRANTGELFF. As DNA, the CDR3 is TGTGCCAGCAGCTTGGGTAGGGCGAACACCGGGGAGCTGTTTTTT. This rearrangement joins TRBV5-4 to TRBJ2-2; D remains unclear. The CDR3 has 15 amino acids. Trimming took 0 bases from V and 0 from J, leaving 6 bases between them. Germline V CDR1 and CDR2: SGHNT, YYREEE (reference sequence).

This clonotype occurred a few times. The chain recombines TRBV7-2 with TRBJ1-2; TRBD1 might be the D (6 bases). V was pared by 5 bases and J by 10 bases, with 11 bases between. CDR1 is SGHTA, CDR2 FQGNSA, per germline. CDR3 length equals 11 residues. CDR3 sequence (DNA): TGTGCCAGCAGCCCAAGGACAGACTACACCTTC. Translating gives CASSPRTDYTF.

This clonotype was picked up a small number of times. The chain has TRBV29-1 and TRBJ2-7; D not certain. Germline values: CDR1 SQVTM, CDR2 ANQGSEA. The CDR3 extends over 12 amino acids. Trimming pared 2 bases from V and 3 bases from J, leaving 8 bases between. The DNA of the CDR3 is TGCAGCGTTGAATCGGGCCGCTACGAGCAGTACTTC. This encodes CSVESGRYEQYF.

The V gene is TRBV7-9, the J gene TRBJ2-4; D may be TRBD1 (6 bases). V shed 5 bases and J shed 8 bases, with 13 bases lying between them. Germline V CDR1 and CDR2: SEHNR, FQNEAQ (reference sequence). This CDR3 is 13 amino acids long. The CDR3 protein is CASSPQGLDIQYF. The CDR3 coding sequence is TGTGCCAGCAGCCCACAGGGCTTGGACATTCAGTACTTC.

In this sample, this clonotype turned up a few times. This sequence joins TRBV18 and TRBJ2-3; 10 bases line up with TRBD2. Germline V gene lookup returns CDR1 KGHSH and CDR2 LQKENI. V shed 0 bases, J shed 4 bases, and the junction held 1 base outside the gene matches. The CDR3 length is 15 residues. The CDR3 sequence is CASSPPGLAPDTQYF. CDR3 coding DNA: TGTGCCAGCTCACCACCGGGACTAGCGCCAGATACGCAGTATTTT.

The rearrangement uses TRBV20-1 and TRBJ2-1; 11 bases are shared with TRBD2. Trimming took 1 base from V and 0 from J; bases not matched to a gene: 2. The CDR3 has 16 amino acids. Germline-derived CDR1 and CDR2 are DFQATT and SNEGSKA (reference sequence). DNA for the CDR3: TGCAGTGCTAGAGTAGCGGGAGGGCCCTCCTACAATGAGCAGTTCTTC. This translates into CSARVAGGPSYNEQFF.

This clonotype was observed at least ten times. The chain recombines TRBV27 with TRBJ1-1; D is unresolved. CDR1 MNHEY and CDR2 SMNVEV come from the germline V gene (reference sequence). The CDR3 totals 15 residues. Trimming pared 5 bases from V and 0 bases from J, leaving 13 bases between. The CDR3 sequence: CASSPAGRMNTEAFF. The CDR3 DNA reads TGTGCCAGCAGTCCAGCCGGGAGAATGAACACTGAAGCTTTCTTT.

In its sample, this clonotype was seen many times. V is TRBV6-2 or TRBV6-3 and J is TRBJ2-7; no definite D call. CDR1 and CDR2 (germline): MNHEY, SVGEGT. V was clipped by 5 bases and J by 6 bases, with 11 bases between them. The CDR3 sequence is 12 residues long. CDR3 residues: CASSPAMFEQYF. The DNA of the CDR3 is TGTGCCAGCAGTCCGGCTATGTTCGAGCAGTACTTC.

This clonotype appeared many times. This chain uses TRBV6-6 with TRBJ2-1, with 9 bases identical to TRBD1. V gave up 2 bases and J gave up 10 bases; unmatched junction bases: 12. The germline V gene has CDR1 MNHNY and CDR2 SVGAGI (reference sequence). The CDR3 has 16 residues. The CDR3 protein is CASSYSLQGAPREQFF. CDR3 nucleotide sequence: TGTGCCAGCAGTTACAGCCTACAGGGGGCCCCGAGGGAGCAGTTCTTC.

The rearrangement uses TRBV7-9 and TRBJ2-3; D perhaps matches TRBD1 (6 bases). Germline loops: CDR1 SEHNR, CDR2 FQNEAQ (reference sequence). V dropped 5 bases and J dropped 6 bases, with 15 bases sitting between them. The CDR3 sequence is 14 residues long. The CDR3 DNA reads TGTGCCAGCAGCCCACAGGGCCCGCAGGATACGCAGTATTTT. As protein: CASSPQGPQDTQYF.

This clonotype was counted a few times. The J gene is TRBJ2-7, the V gene TRBV19; 7 bases fit TRBD2. The trim removed 10 bases at V and 0 bases at J, leaving 3 bases unmatched. CDR1 and CDR2 (germline): LNHDA, SQIVND (reference sequence). CDR3 length: 12 amino acids. The CDR3 sequence is CATSGSSYEQYF. In DNA, the CDR3 is TGTGCCACTAGCGGAAGCTCCTACGAGCAGTACTTC.

The rearrangement links TRBV3-1 to TRBJ2-1, with 9 nucleotides matching TRBD1. J gave up 2 bases and V 8 bases, and 10 bases lay outside the gene matches. The CDR3 spans 16 residues. Per germline, CDR1 LGHDT and CDR2 YNNKEL (reference sequence). CDR3 coding DNA: TGTGCCAGCTCGAAGCCCGGGACAGGGACCTACAATGAGCAGTTCTTC. Its translation is CASSKPGTGTYNEQFF.

This clonotype was seen a handful of times. The chain links TRBV12-3 or TRBV12-4 to TRBJ2-7; 8 bases agree with TRBD1. This CDR3 comprises 14 residues. J gave up 5 bases and V 2 bases, and 5 bases lay outside the gene matches. CDR3 bases: TGTGCCAGCAGTTTAAGGCAGGGGGCCGACGAGCAGTACTTC. Its translation is CASSLRQGADEQYF.

A few counts support this clonotype. The chain joins TRBV12-3 or TRBV12-4 to TRBJ2-1, with TRBD1 matching 7 bases. This CDR3 has 15 amino acids. The V segment lost 7 bases and the J segment 1 base; nucleotides outside the gene matches: 7. CDR3 coding DNA: TGTGCCAGCAATTCCCAGGGACAGTCCTACAATGAGCAGTTCTTC. Translating it yields CASNSQGQSYNEQFF.

The CDR3 coding sequence is TGTGCCAGCAGTTTTGGTGGACGAGGAAACACCATATATTTT. Its protein product is CASSFGGRGNTIYF. This sequence joins TRBV12-3 or TRBV12-4 and TRBJ1-3; D is unclear. The CDR3 is 14 residues long. V lost 3 bases, J lost 4 bases, and 10 bases lay in between.